One T cell receptor beta chain is described in this entry. This entry belongs to a study of blood T cell repertoires in COVID-19. Study-wide context: Both acute and convalescent COVID-19 samples were obtained from the United States, Italy and Spain.

CDR1 SGHRS and CDR2 YFSETQ come from the germline V gene. Trimming cost V 4 bases and J 2 bases; bases outside gene matches: 3. This CDR3 is 15 amino acids long. The table came from immunoSEQ multiplex PCR; TCRdb's copy has only in-frame clones and leaves some out. This sample has 200,000 to 250,000 clones, with approximately 81% found just once. The material sequenced was peripheral blood. The sequence came from an elderly woman with acute or convalescent COVID-19. J is TRBJ2-2 and V is TRBV5-1, with TRBD1 matching over 9 bases. This chain's CDR3 is CASSRTGANTGELFF. The CDR3 coding sequence is TGCGCCAGCAGCCGGACAGGGGCAAACACCGGGGAGCTGTTTTTT.